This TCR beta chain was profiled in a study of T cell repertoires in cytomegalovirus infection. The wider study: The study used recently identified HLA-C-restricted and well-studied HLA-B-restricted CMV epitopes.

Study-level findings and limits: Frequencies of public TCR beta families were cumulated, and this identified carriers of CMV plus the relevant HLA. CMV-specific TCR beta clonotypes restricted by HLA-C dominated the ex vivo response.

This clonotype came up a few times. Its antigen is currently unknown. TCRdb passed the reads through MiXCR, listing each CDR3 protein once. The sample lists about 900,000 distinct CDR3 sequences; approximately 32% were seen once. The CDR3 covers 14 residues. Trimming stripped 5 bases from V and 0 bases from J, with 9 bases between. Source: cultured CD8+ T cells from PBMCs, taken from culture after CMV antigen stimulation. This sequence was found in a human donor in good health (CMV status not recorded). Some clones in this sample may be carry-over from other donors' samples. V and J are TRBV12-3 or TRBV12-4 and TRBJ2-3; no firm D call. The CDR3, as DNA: TGTGCCAGCAGTACGGAGATGAGCACAGATACGCAGTATTTT. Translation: CASSTEMSTDTQYF.